This T cell receptor beta chain was sequenced for a study of T cell responses to AZD1222 COVID-19 vaccine. Data came from immunoSEQ multiplex PCR; TCRdb stores just in-frame clones and leaves some out. The sample holds 45,000 to 60,000 clones, about 85% seen once. The CDR3 contains 13 residues. Per germline, CDR1 MGHDK and CDR2 SYGVNS. V shed 4 bases and J shed 8 bases, with 11 bases lying between them. Study outcomes and limitations: Vaccine-associated CD4 TCRs spanned spike, dominant at 160-218 and 743-854. All repertoire sampling was performed exclusively after the peak T cell response.

Regarding this clone: Its target is unknown.

This sample comprised peripheral blood, obtained on day 0 of AZD1222 vaccination. The V and J genes are TRBV25-1 and TRBJ1-4, with unresolved D. The receptor was derived from an adult in good health. CDR3 loop: CASSGSIGEKLFF. Written as DNA, the CDR3 is TGTGCCAGCAGTGGTTCAATTGGGGAAAAACTGTTTTTT. Drawing the rest from reference TRBV25-1 and TRBJ1-4, the complete variable domain is EADIYQTPRYLVIGTGKKITLECSQTMGHDKMYWYQQDPGMELHLIHYSYGVNSTEKGDLSSESTVSRIRTEHFPLTLESARPSHTSQYLCASSGSIGEKLFFGSGTQLSVL.